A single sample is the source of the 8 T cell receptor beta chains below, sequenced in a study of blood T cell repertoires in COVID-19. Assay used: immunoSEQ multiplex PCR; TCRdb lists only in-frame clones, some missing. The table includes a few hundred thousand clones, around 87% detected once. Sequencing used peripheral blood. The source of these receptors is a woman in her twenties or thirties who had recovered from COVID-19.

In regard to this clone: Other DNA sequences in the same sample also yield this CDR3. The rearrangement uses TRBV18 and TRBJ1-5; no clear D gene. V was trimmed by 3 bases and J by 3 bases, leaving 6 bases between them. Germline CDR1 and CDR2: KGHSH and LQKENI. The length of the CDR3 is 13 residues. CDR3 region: CASSPTVNQPQHF. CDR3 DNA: TGTGCCAGCTCACCGACTGTCAATCAGCCCCAGCATTTT. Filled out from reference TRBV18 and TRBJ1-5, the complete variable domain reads NAGVMQNPRHLVRRRGQEARLRCSPMKGHSHVYWYRQLPEEGLKFMVYLQKENIIDESGMPKERFSAEFPKEGPSILRIQQVVRGDSAAYFCASSPTVNQPQHFGDGTRLSIL.

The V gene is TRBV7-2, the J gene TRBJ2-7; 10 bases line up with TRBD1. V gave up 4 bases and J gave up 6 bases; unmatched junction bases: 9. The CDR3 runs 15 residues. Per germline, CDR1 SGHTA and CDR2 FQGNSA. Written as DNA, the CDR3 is TGTGCCAGCAGCTCGGTTGGGACAGGGGCCGTCGAGCAGTACTTC. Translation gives CASSSVGTGAVEQYF. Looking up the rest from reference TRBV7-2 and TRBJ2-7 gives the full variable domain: GAGVSQSPSNKVTEKGKDVELRCDPISGHTALYWYRQSLGQGLEFLIYFQGNSAPDKSGLPSDRFSAERTGGSVSTLTIQRTQQEDSAVYLCASSSVGTGAVEQYFGPGTRLTVT.

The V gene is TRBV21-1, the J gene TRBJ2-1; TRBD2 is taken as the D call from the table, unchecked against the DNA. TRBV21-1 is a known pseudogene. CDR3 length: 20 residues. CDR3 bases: TGTGCCAGCAGCTCCCGCGAGGAGAATAGCGGGGGGTTCTCCTACAATGAGCAGTTCTTC. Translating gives CASSSREENSGGFSYNEQFF.

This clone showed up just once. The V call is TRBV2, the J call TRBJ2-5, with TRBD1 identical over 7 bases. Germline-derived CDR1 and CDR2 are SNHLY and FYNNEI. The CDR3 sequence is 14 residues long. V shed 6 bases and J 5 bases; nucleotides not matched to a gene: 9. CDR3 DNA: TGTGCCAGCAGGGAGACAGGGCCACAGGAGACCCAGTACTTC. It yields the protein CASRETGPQETQYF.

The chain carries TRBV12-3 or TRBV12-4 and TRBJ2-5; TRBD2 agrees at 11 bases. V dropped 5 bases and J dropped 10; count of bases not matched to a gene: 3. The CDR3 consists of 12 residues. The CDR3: CASSPLAGGQYF. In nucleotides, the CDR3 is TGTGCCAGCAGTCCCCTAGCGGGGGGCCAGTACTTC.

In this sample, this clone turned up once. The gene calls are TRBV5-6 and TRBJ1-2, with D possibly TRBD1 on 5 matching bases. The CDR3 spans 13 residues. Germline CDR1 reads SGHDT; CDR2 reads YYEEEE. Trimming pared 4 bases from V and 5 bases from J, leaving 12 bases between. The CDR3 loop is CASSVGGEYGYTF. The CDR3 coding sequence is TGTGCCAGCAGCGTGGGGGGAGAGTATGGCTACACCTTC.

The CDR3 region is CASSLAGTSGRTNIQYF. CDR3 DNA sequence: TGTGCCAGCAGCTTAGCGGGGACTAGCGGGAGGACAAACATTCAGTACTTC. The rearrangement joins TRBV7-2 to TRBJ2-4, with 15 bases lining up with TRBD2. Per the germline V gene, CDR1 is SGHTA and CDR2 is FQGNSA. The trim removed 0 bases at V and 6 bases at J, leaving 3 bases unmatched. The CDR3 has 17 amino acids. Supplemented by reference TRBV7-2 and TRBJ2-4, the full variable domain reads GAGVSQSPSNKVTEKGKDVELRCDPISGHTALYWYRQSLGQGLEFLIYFQGNSAPDKSGLPSDRFSAERTGGSVSTLTIQRTQQEDSAVYLCASSLAGTSGRTNIQYFGAGTRLSVL.

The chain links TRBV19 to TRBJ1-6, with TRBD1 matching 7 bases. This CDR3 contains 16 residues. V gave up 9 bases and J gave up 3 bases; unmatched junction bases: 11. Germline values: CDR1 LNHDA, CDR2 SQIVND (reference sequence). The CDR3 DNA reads TGTGCCAGCACAGACGGGACAGCGATCTATAATTCACCCCTCCACTTT. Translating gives CASTDGTAIYNSPLHF.